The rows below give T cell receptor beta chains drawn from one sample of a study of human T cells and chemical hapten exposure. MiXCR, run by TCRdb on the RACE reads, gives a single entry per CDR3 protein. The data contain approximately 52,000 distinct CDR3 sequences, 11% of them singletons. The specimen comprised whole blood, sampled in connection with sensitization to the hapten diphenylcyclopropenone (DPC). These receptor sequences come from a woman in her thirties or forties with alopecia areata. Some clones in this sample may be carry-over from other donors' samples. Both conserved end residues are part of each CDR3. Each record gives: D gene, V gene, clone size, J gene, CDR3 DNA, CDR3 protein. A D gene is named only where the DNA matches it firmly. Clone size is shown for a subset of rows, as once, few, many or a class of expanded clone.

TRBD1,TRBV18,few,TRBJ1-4,TGTGCCAGCTCACCGGGGGACAGGGGAAAACTGTTTTTT,CASSPGDRGKLFF
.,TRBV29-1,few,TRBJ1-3,.,CSVGSGNTTYF
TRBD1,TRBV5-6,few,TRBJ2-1,TGTGCCAGCAGTAAAGGGGGCAGGTTCTACAATGAGCAGTTCTTC,CASSKGGRFYNEQFF
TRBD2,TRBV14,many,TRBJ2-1,TGTGCCAGCAGCCATGGATGGCGGGGGGTCAGAAATGAGCAGTTCTTC,CASSHGWRGVRNEQFF
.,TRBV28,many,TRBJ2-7,TGTGCCAGCAGTTCAAACTACGAGCAGTACTTC,CASSSNYEQYF
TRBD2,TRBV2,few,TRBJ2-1,TGTGCCAGGACTGGGACTAGCGGGGCCAATGAGCAGTTCTTC,CARTGTSGANEQFF
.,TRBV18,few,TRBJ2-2,TGTGCCAGCTCACCAGGGGTCCACACCGGGGAGCTGTTTTTT,CASSPGVHTGELFF
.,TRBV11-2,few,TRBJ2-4,TGTGCCAGCAGCTTAGAAGCGTTGAGAAACATTCAGTACTTC,CASSLEALRNIQYF
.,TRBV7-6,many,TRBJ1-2,TGTGCCAGCAGCTTAGACCAGGGCGGCTATGGCTACACCTTC,CASSLDQGGYGYTF
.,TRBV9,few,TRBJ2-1,TGTGCCAGCAGCCCCCTTGTGGGAGGCGGGTTCTTC,CASSPLVGGGFF
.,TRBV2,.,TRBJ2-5,TGTGCCAGCAATAAAGGACCGACCCAAGAGACCCAGTACTTC,CASNKGPTQETQYF
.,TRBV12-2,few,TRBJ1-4,TGTGCAAGTCGCTTAGCGGCAGACCGACGGGGTGAAAAACTGTTTTTT,CASRLAADRRGEKLFF
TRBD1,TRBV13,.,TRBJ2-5,TGTGCCAGCAGCGACGGGACAGAAGAGACCCAGTACTTC,CASSDGTEETQYF
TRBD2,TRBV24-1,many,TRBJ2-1,TGTGCCACCAGTGCCCGCGGGGGGGCCCTCCATAACAATGAGCAGTTCTTC,CATSARGGALHNNEQFF
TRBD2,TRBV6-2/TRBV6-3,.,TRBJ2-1,TGTGCCAGCAGTTACTCCCCCCTTAGCGGGGTTTACAATGAGCAGTTCTTC,CASSYSPLSGVYNEQFF
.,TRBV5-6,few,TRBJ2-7,TGTGCCAGCCGACGGAGTGGGGCCTACGAGCAGTACTTC,CASRRSGAYEQYF
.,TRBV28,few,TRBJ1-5,TGTGCCAGCAGTTTATACGGCAGCGACAATCAGCCCCAGCATTTT,CASSLYGSDNQPQHF
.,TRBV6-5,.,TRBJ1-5,TGTGCCAGCGGTCCAAACCTCAATCAGCCCCAGCATTTT,CASGPNLNQPQHF
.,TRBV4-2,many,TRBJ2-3,TGTGCCAGCGAGGGGGGCACAGATACGCAGTATTTT,CASEGGTDTQYF
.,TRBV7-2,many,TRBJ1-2,TGTGCCAGCAGCCCATACTTGGTGGGAGATGGCGGCTACACCTTC,CASSPYLVGDGGYTF
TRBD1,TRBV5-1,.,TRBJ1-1,TGCGCCAGCAGCGCGATCCTTACAGGGGGCGCGCCTGAAGCTTTCTTT,CASSAILTGGAPEAFF
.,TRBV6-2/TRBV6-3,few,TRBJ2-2,TGTGCCAGCGGTGGAACTAGAACTGGTAGGAGCACCGGGGAGCTGTTTTTT,CASGGTRTGRSTGELFF
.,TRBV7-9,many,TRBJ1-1,TGTGCCAGCAGCTTAATGCACAACCCCACTGAAGCTTTCTTT,CASSLMHNPTEAFF
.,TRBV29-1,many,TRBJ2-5,TGCAGCGTTGGAGCGGGTCAAGAGACCCAGTACTTC,CSVGAGQETQYF
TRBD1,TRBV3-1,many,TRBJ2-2,TGTGCCAGCAGCCTTTCCGGGACAGGAAACACCGGGGAGCTGTTTTTT,CASSLSGTGNTGELFF
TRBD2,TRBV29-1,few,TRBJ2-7,TGCAGCGCCCTATCCGGGACTACCCCCTACGAGCAGTACTTC,CSALSGTTPYEQYF
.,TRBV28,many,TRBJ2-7,TGTGCCAGCAGTTCTAGTTCTTACGAGCAGTACTTC,CASSSSSYEQYF